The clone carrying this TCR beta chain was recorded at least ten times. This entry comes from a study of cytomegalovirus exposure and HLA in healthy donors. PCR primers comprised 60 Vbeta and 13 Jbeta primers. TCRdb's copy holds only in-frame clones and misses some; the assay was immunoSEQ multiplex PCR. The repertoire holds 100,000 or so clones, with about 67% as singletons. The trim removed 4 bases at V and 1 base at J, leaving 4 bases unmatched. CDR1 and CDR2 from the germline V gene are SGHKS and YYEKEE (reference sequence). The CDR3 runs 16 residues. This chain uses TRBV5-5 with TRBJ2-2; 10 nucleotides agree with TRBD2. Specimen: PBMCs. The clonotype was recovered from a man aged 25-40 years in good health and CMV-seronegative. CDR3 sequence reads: CASSPRTSGNTGELFF. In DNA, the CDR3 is TGTGCCAGCAGCCCCCGGACTAGCGGGAACACCGGGGAGCTGTTTTTT.